This T cell receptor beta chain was identified in a study of cytomegalovirus exposure and HLA in healthy donors. Study results and caveats: Analysis was carried out at a later point, and it linked a missense DCLRE1C variant to TCR beta V- and J-gene trimming.

A remark on this clone: Its antigen is unidentified.

In the PCR, 60 Vbeta and 13 Jbeta primers were used. Some clones are missing from TCRdb's copy, which holds only in-frame ones; the method was immunoSEQ multiplex PCR. The sample consists of about 120,000 clones, roughly 65% of them appearing once. The receptor comes from a man between 40 and 49 years old in good health and CMV-seropositive. Material: PBMCs.

Here the CDR3 reads CASSLGTSGSGTDTQYF. CDR3 nucleotide sequence: TGTGCCAGCAGCCTAGGGACTAGCGGGAGTGGGACAGATACGCAGTATTTT. V gene TRBV11-3 combines with J gene TRBJ2-3; 14 bases agree with TRBD2. Germline trimming cut 5 bases from V and 3 bases from J; bases unmatched to any gene: 7. Germline V CDR1 and CDR2: SGHNT, YENEEA. CDR3 length: 17 amino acids.